The 24 T cell receptor beta chains reported below all come from one sample, sequenced in a study of CD8 T cells in Susac syndrome. The RNA, roughly 0.5 to 1 ug, was put through reverse transcription using random hexamers. TCRdb reanalysed the immunoSEQ multiplex PCR reads using MiXCR and keeps one entry per CDR3 protein. The table records 100,000 to 150,000 distinct CDR3 sequences, about 93% of them present only once. The sample consisted of CD8+ T cells from PBMCs. The receptors come from a human donor with Susac syndrome.

The chain is built from TRBV28 and TRBJ1-1, with 10 bases aligning to TRBD1. The CDR3 totals 16 residues. V gave up 7 bases and J gave up 6 bases; unmatched junction bases: 14. Germline CDR1 and CDR2: MDHEN and SYDVKM. This CDR3 reads CASIVGTGVRWAEAFF. CDR3 DNA sequence: TGTGCCAGCATCGTCGGGACAGGGGTTCGATGGGCTGAAGCTTTCTTT.

CDR3 loop: CASSQVPPVRRDQPQHF. As DNA, the CDR3 is TGCGCCAGCAGCCAAGTACCCCCGGTCCGACGGGATCAGCCCCAGCATTTT. The J gene is TRBJ1-5, the V gene TRBV4-1; D is undetermined. V gave up 1 base and J gave up 5 bases, with 18 bases separating them. This CDR3 spans 17 amino acids. The germline V gene encodes CDR1 MGHRA and CDR2 YSYEKL.

The chain is built from TRBV20-1 and TRBJ2-2; D not resolved. CDR1 is DFQATT, CDR2 SNEGSKA, per germline (reference sequence). The CDR3 consists of 15 residues. This chain's CDR3 is CSLRSWAQNTGELFF. The CDR3 DNA sequence: TGCAGCCTTAGATCGTGGGCGCAGAACACCGGGGAGCTGTTTTTT.

The CDR3 DNA sequence: TGTGCCAGCAGTGCCGCCGGGACAGGGATCCAAGAGACCCAGTACTTC. It is translated as CASSAAGTGIQETQYF. This chain uses TRBV28 with TRBJ2-5; 9 bases are a match to TRBD1. The CDR3 sequence is 16 residues long. The germline V gene has CDR1 MDHEN and CDR2 SYDVKM. V lost 5 bases, J lost 1 base, and 8 bases stayed unmatched.

This chain links TRBV25-1 with TRBJ2-7; a weak D match, TRBD2 (6 bases). Deletions cut 5 bases from V and 7 bases from J, with 12 bases between. Germline assignment: CDR1 MGHDK and CDR2 SYGVNS. The CDR3 spans 12 residues. The CDR3 region is CASSTTGGEQYF. The CDR3 region has the DNA TGTGCCAGCAGTACAACAGGAGGGGAGCAGTACTTC.

The chain uses TRBV7-9 and TRBJ2-1; 10 bases fit TRBD1. CDR1 is SEHNR and CDR2 is FQNEAQ in the germline V gene (reference sequence). The CDR3 is made up of 16 amino acids. V was clipped by 8 bases and J by 4 bases; unmatched bases: 11. CDR3: CASGQEGQGKYNEQFF. CDR3 bases: TGTGCCAGCGGACAGGAGGGACAGGGGAAATACAATGAGCAGTTCTTC.

The chain carries TRBV6-2 or TRBV6-3 and TRBJ2-4, with a tentative D call TRBD2 (5 bases). V lost 4 bases and J lost 7, with 5 bases in between. The CDR3 is made up of 11 amino acids. Germline CDR1 is MNHEY and CDR2 is SVGEGT. The CDR3 spells CASSLANIQYF. The CDR3 nucleotides read TGTGCCAGCAGTTTAGCGAACATTCAGTACTTC.

The J gene is TRBJ2-7, the V gene TRBV7-9, with D possibly matching TRBD2 (6 bases). The CDR3 extends over 14 amino acids. V was clipped by 4 bases and J by 7 bases, with 17 bases between them. From germline, CDR1 is SEHNR and CDR2 FQNEAQ (reference sequence). CDR3 sequence reads: CASSSPYGGLEQYF. The CDR3 bases are TGTGCCAGCAGCTCCCCCTACGGGGGTTTGGAGCAGTACTTC.

V usage is TRBV7-9 and J usage is TRBJ2-5; 7 bases agree with TRBD2. The CDR3 sequence is 17 residues long. CDR1 and CDR2 (germline): SEHNR, FQNEAQ (reference sequence). J was trimmed by 1 base and V by 5 bases; bases with no gene match: 13. DNA of the CDR3: TGTGCCAGCAGCCCCACCTGGGGGGGACTCGCCCAAGAGACCCAGTACTTC. Protein: CASSPTWGGLAQETQYF.

The chain has TRBV9 and TRBJ1-1; D call uncertain. CDR1 is SGDLS and CDR2 is YYNGEE in the germline V gene. The CDR3 spans 13 residues. Trimming left V 4 bases short and J 10 bases short, with 17 bases between. CDR3 protein: CASSPPIGEAAFF. CDR3 DNA sequence: TGTGCCAGCAGCCCACCGATCGGGGAAGCAGCTTTCTTT.

This chain uses TRBV2 with TRBJ2-2; weak D call: TRBD2 (6 bases). The CDR3 contains 12 residues. The V and J ends lost 9 bases and 5 bases respectively, with 10 bases between them. CDR1 and CDR2 (germline): SNHLY, FYNNEI. Here the CDR3 DNA reads TGTGCCAGGCGGGACTTGACCGGGGAGCTGTTTTTT. Amino acid sequence: CARRDLTGELFF. Full variable domain (remainder filled in from reference TRBV2 and TRBJ2-2): EPEVTQTPSHQVTQMGQEVILRCVPISNHLYFYWYRQILGQKVEFLVSFYNNEISEKSEIFDDQFSVERPDGSNFTLKIRSTKLEDSAMYFCARRDLTGELFFGEGSRLTVL.

This chain joins TRBV20-1 and TRBJ2-7; 7 bases are shared with TRBD1. Germline CDR1 reads DFQATT; CDR2 reads SNEGSKA (reference sequence). This CDR3 is built from 13 residues. Trimming took 3 bases from V and 2 from J; bases not matched to a gene: 4. The CDR3 loop is CSARDRTAYEQYF. The CDR3 DNA is TGCAGTGCTAGGGACAGGACGGCCTACGAGCAGTACTTC.

This chain links TRBV20-1 with TRBJ1-6; D call uncertain. V lost 5 bases and J lost 8, with 19 bases in between. Germline CDR1 reads DFQATT; CDR2 reads SNEGSKA (reference sequence). This CDR3 is built from 15 residues. Written as DNA, the CDR3 is TGCAGTGCTCAGATTCCTAAGGCCCTTCATTCACCCCTCCACTTT. The encoded protein is CSAQIPKALHSPLHF.

V usage is TRBV28 and J usage is TRBJ1-2; D unresolved. The CDR3 is made up of 11 amino acids. Germline-derived CDR1 and CDR2 are MDHEN and SYDVKM. V dropped 7 bases and J dropped 8 bases, with 11 bases sitting between them. CDR3 amino acids: CASIGGRGYTF. Written as DNA, the CDR3 is TGTGCCAGCATAGGAGGGAGAGGCTACACCTTC.

This chain connects TRBV5-1 to TRBJ2-3; 12 nucleotides align to TRBD1. Germline values: CDR1 SGHRS, CDR2 YFSETQ. CDR3 length equals 15 residues. V dropped 2 bases and J dropped 4; count of bases not matched to a gene: 2. CDR3 in DNA: TGCGCCAGCAGCTTCGGGACAGGGGGCCCAGATACGCAGTATTTT. Protein: CASSFGTGGPDTQYF.

The chain links TRBV30 to TRBJ2-7; D ambiguous. Germline CDR1 reads GTSNPN; CDR2 reads SVGIG (reference sequence). This CDR3 contains 12 residues. Trimming pared 3 bases from V and 0 bases from J, leaving 6 bases between. CDR3 nucleotides: TGTGCCTGGAGCATGAGCTCCTACGAGCAGTACTTC. Encoded protein: CAWSMSSYEQYF.

The gene calls are TRBV4-1 and TRBJ1-5; D is possibly TRBD1 (6 bases). CDR1 MGHRA and CDR2 YSYEKL come from the germline V gene. The V gene lost 1 base and the J gene lost 4 bases, with 11 bases spanning the gap. This CDR3 contains 15 residues. CDR3 loop: CASSQGTGQNQPQHF. CDR3 sequence (DNA): TGCGCCAGCAGCCAAGGTACAGGACAGAATCAGCCCCAGCATTTT.

Comments on this clonotype: Compared with germline, one end of the junction differs, possibly owing to a read error. The V and J genes are TRBV30 and TRBJ2-7; D is uncertain. This CDR3 comprises 13 residues. Germline V gene data show CDR1 as GTSNPN and CDR2 as SVGIG (reference sequence). The chain's CDR3 is CVWRSNGYYEQYF. Here the CDR3 DNA reads TGTGTCTGGAGATCGAACGGATACTACGAGCAGTACTTC.

The gene calls are TRBV25-1 and TRBJ1-1; D unclear. Trimming took off 2 bases at V and 4 bases at J, with 11 bases between the two ends. The CDR3 is 14 residues long. Germline V CDR1 and CDR2: MGHDK, SYGVNS. The CDR3 is CASSEGPIGTEAFF. The CDR3 region has the DNA TGTGCCAGCAGTGAAGGGCCCATCGGCACTGAAGCTTTCTTT.

The rearrangement joins TRBV4-1 to TRBJ1-2; D is unresolved. V was cut by 0 bases and J by 0 bases, with 14 bases left in between. CDR1 is MGHRA, CDR2 YSYEKL, per germline. This CDR3 spans 17 amino acids. The CDR3 DNA is TGCGCCAGCAGCCAAGATGAGGTCCAGGTAGCTAACTATGGCTACACCTTC. Protein: CASSQDEVQVANYGYTF.

This clonotype was picked up one time. This rearrangement joins TRBV4-3 to TRBJ2-7; D is uncertain. Looked up from germline, CDR1 is LGHNA and CDR2 is YSLEER. Trimming cost V 0 bases and J 3 bases, with 12 bases left between them. The CDR3 runs to 15 residues. The CDR3 protein is CASSQDTGGFYEQYF. The CDR3 coding sequence is TGCGCCAGCAGCCAAGATACCGGCGGCTTCTACGAGCAGTACTTC.

V usage is TRBV3-1 and J usage is TRBJ2-1; D perhaps matches TRBD2 (5 bases). The CDR3 runs 13 residues. V was pared by 4 bases and J by 5 bases, with 9 bases between. Germline CDR1 LGHDT, CDR2 YNNKEL (reference sequence). The CDR3 bases are TGTGCCAGCAGCCTCCGACTACACAATGAGCAGTTCTTC. It is translated as CASSLRLHNEQFF.

The chain couples TRBV21-1 to TRBJ1-2; TRBD1 is the table's D call and was not checked against the DNA. TRBV21-1 represents a pseudogene. The CDR3 runs 13 residues. The CDR3 sequence is CASSNRDGYGYTF. The CDR3 nucleotides read TGTGCCAGCAGCAACCGGGACGGATATGGCTACACCTTC.

J is TRBJ2-5 and V is TRBV28, with D tentatively TRBD2 (6 bases). The V gene lost 1 base and the J gene lost 2 bases, with 11 bases spanning the gap. This CDR3 is 15 amino acids long. Germline lookup yields CDR1 MDHEN and CDR2 SYDVKM. The CDR3, as DNA: TGTGCCAGCAGTTTATCGGGAGCGAAACAAGAGACCCAGTACTTC. This translates into CASSLSGAKQETQYF.